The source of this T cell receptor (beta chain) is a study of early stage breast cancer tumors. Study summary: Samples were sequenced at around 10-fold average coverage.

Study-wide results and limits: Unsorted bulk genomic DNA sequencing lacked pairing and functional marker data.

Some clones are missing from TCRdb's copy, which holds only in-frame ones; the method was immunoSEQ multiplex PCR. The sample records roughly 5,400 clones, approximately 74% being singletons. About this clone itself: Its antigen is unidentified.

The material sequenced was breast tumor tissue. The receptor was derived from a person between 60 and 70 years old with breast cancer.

As DNA, the CDR3 is TGTGCCAGCAGTCCCCTGCGGGGAGAAGATACGCAGTATTTT. Protein sequence: CASSPLRGEDTQYF. V is TRBV27 and J is TRBJ2-3, with D possibly being TRBD2 (6 bases). This CDR3 is built from 14 residues. Germline V gene data show CDR1 as MNHEY and CDR2 as SMNVEV (reference sequence). V shed 5 bases and J shed 5 bases, with 14 bases lying between them.